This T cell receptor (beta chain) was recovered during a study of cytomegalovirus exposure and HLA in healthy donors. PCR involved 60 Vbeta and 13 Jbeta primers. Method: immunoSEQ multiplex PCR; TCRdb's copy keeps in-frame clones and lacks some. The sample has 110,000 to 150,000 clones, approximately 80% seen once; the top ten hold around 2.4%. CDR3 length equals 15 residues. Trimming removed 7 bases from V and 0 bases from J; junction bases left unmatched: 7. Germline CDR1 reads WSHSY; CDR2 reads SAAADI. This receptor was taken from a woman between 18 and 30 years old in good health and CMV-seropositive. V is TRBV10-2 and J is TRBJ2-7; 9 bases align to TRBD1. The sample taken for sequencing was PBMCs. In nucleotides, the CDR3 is TGCGCCAGCATGCCGGGACAGGGTGTCTCCTACGAGCAGTACTTC. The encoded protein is CASMPGQGVSYEQYF.